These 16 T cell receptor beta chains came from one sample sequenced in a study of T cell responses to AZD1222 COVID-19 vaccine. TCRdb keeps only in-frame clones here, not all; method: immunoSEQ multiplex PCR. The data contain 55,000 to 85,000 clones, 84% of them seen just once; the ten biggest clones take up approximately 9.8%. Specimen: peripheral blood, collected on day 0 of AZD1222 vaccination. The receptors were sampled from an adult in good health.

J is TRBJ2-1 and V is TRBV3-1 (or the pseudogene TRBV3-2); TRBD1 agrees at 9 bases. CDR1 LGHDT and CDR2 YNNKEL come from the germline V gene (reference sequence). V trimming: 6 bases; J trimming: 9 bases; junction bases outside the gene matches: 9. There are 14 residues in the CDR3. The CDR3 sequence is CASSEGTGQGEQFF. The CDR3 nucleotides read TGTGCCAGCAGTGAGGGGACAGGGCAAGGTGAGCAGTTCTTC.

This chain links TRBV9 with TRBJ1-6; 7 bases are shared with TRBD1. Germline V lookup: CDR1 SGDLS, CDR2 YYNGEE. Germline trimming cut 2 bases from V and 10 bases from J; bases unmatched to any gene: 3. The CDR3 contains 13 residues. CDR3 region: CASSVTGQSPLHF. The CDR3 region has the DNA TGTGCCAGCAGCGTGACAGGGCAATCACCCCTCCACTTT.

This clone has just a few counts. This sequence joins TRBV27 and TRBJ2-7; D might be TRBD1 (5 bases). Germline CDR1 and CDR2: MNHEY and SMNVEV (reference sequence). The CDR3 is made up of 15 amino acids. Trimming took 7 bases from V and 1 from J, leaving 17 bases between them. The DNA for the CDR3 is TGTGCCAGCAAATCGTTCCGGGCAGGGTCCTACGAGCAGTACTTC. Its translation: CASKSFRAGSYEQYF.

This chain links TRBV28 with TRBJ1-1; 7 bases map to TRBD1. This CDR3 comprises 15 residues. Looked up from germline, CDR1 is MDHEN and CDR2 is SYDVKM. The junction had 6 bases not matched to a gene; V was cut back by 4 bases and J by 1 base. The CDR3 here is CASSSTGRGNTEAFF. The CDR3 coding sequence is TGTGCCAGCAGTTCGACAGGGAGGGGGAACACTGAAGCTTTCTTT.

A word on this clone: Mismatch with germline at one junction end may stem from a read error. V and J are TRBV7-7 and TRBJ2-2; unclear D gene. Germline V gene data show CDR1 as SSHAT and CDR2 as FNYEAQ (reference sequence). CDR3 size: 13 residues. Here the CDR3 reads CASSFGPTGELFF. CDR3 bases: TGTGCTAGCAGCTTCGGCCCCACCGGGGAGCTGTTTTTT.

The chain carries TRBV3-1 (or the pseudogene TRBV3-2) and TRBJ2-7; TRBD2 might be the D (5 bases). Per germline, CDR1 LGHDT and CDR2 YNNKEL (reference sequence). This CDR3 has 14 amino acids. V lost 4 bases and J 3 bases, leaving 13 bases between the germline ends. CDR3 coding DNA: TGTGCCAGCAGCCCCCAGCGGACGAACTACGAGCAGTACTTC. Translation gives CASSPQRTNYEQYF.

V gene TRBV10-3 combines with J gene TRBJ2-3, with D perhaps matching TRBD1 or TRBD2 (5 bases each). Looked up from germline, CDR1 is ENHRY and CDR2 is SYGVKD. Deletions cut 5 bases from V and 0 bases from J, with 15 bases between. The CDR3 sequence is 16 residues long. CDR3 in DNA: TGTGCCATCAGTTCTGTACGGGGCCTGAGCACAGATACGCAGTATTTT. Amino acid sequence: CAISSVRGLSTDTQYF.

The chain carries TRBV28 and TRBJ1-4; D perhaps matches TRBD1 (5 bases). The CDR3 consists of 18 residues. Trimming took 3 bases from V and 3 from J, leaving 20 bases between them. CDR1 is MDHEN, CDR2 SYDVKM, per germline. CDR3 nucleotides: TGTGCCAGCAGTTTTCCGTCGCAGGGCGGCCGGGCTAATGAAAAACTGTTTTTT. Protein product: CASSFPSQGGRANEKLFF. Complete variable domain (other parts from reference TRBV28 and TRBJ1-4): DVKVTQSSRYLVKRTGEKVFLECVQDMDHENMFWYRQDPGLGLRLIYFSYDVKMKEKGDIPEGYSVSREKKERFSLILESASTNQTSMYLCASSFPSQGGRANEKLFFGSGTQLSVL.

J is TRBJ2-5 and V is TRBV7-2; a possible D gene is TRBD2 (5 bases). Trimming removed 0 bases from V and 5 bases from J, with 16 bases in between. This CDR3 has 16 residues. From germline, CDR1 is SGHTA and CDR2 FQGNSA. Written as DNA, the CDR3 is TGTGCCAGCAGCTTAGCTGGGTCTAGCCGTGGGGAGACCCAGTACTTC. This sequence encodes CASSLAGSSRGETQYF.

CDR3 residues: CASEYTNGYTF. The CDR3 DNA sequence: TGTGCCTCTGAGTATACAAATGGCTACACCTTC. J is TRBJ1-2 and V is TRBV30; D gene uncertain. This CDR3 has 11 residues. Per germline, CDR1 GTSNPN and CDR2 SVGIG (reference sequence). Between the trimmed V and J ends, which lost 7 bases and 6 bases, there was a span of 12 bases.

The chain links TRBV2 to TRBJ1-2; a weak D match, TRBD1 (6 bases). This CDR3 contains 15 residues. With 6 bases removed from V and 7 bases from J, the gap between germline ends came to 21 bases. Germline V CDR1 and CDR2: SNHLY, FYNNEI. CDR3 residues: CASRATWKGEGGYTF. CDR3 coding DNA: TGTGCCAGCAGGGCCACCTGGAAGGGGGAGGGTGGCTACACCTTC.

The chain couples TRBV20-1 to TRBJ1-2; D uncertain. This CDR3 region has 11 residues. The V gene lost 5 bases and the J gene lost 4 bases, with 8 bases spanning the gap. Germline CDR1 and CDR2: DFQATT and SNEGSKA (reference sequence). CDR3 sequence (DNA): TGCAGTGCTCGAATCTCCTATGGCTACACCTTC. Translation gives CSARISYGYTF.

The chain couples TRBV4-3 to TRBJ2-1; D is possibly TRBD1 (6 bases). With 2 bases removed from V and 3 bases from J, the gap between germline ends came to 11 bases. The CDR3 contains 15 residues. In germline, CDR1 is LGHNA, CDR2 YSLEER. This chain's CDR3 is CASSQSRDNYNEQFF. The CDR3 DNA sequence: TGCGCCAGCAGCCAATCCCGGGACAACTACAATGAGCAGTTCTTC.

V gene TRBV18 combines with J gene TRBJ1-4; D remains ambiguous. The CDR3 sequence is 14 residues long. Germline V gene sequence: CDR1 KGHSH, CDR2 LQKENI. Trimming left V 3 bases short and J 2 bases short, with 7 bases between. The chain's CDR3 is CASSPGNTNEKLFF. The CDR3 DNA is TGTGCCAGCTCACCGGGGAATACTAATGAAAAACTGTTTTTT.

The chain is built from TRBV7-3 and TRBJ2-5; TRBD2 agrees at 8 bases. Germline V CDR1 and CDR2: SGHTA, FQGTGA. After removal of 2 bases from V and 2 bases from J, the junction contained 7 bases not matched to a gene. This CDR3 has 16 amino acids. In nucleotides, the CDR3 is TGTGCCAGCAGCTTAGGGAATTCGGGGGGGCAAGAGACCCAGTACTTC. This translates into CASSLGNSGGQETQYF.

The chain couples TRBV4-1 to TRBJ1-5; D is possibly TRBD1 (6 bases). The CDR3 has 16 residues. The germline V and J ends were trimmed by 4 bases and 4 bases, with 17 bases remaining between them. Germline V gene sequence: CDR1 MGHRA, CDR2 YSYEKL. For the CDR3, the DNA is TGCGCCAGCAGCCCGGGGGACACGCGGCGGAATCAGCCCCAGCATTTT. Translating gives CASSPGDTRRNQPQHF.